These 2 T cell receptor beta chains were sequenced from one sample in a study of T-cell memory formation after mild COVID-19. TCRdb called the 5' RACE reads again in MiXCR, with one record for every CDR3 protein. The data show roughly 250,000 distinct CDR3 sequences, around 15% seen once. The sample comprised PBMCs or a T cell subset sorted from them (not recorded which). All receptors come from a man aged 18 to 35 who had mild COVID-19 (a few samples of this study predate the infection). Cell type and time point are not known.

With respect to this clonotype: A junction boundary mismatches the germline segment, possibly from a read error. The chain couples TRBV5-1 to TRBJ1-6; a weak D match, TRBD1 (5 bases). The CDR3 is made up of 15 amino acids. The germline V gene has CDR1 SGHRS and CDR2 YFSETQ. This chain's CDR3 is CASSLGGVPNSPLHF. CDR3 coding DNA: TGCGCCAGCAGTTTGGGAGGGGTGCCTAATTCACCCCTCCACTTT.

The chain couples TRBV19 to TRBJ1-2; TRBD1 is a possible D gene (5 bases). Trimming removed 8 bases at V and 8 bases at J, with 15 bases between. Germline assignment: CDR1 LNHDA and CDR2 SQIVND (reference sequence). There are 12 residues in the CDR3. The CDR3: CASLGRPYGYTF. CDR3 DNA: TGTGCCAGTCTGGGGCGGCCGTACGGCTACACCTTC.